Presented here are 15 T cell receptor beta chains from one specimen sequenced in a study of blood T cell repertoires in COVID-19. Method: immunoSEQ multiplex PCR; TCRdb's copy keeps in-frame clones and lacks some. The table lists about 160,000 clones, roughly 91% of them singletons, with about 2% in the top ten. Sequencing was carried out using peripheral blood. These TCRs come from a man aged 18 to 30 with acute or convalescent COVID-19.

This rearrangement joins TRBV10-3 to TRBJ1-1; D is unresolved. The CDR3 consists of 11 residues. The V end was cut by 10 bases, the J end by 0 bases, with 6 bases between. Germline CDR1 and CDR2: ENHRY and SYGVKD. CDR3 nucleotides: TGTGCCACCACTTTGAACACTGAAGCTTTCTTT. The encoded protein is CATTLNTEAFF.

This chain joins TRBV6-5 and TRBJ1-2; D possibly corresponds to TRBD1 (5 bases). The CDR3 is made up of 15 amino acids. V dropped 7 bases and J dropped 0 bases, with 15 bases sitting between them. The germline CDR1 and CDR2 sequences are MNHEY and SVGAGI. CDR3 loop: CASKELGGSNYGYTF. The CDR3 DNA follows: TGTGCCAGCAAGGAATTGGGGGGATCTAACTATGGCTACACCTTC.

The CDR3 sequence is CASSPGTGDRIIYGYTF. The CDR3 DNA is TGTGCCAGCAGCCCAGGGACAGGGGACAGGATAATCTATGGCTACACCTTC. The rearrangement joins TRBV27 to TRBJ1-2, with 10 bases aligning to TRBD1. CDR3 length: 17 residues. CDR1 and CDR2 from the germline V gene are MNHEY and SMNVEV (reference sequence). With 6 bases clipped from V and 4 bases from J, the junction kept 14 bases outside the gene matches.

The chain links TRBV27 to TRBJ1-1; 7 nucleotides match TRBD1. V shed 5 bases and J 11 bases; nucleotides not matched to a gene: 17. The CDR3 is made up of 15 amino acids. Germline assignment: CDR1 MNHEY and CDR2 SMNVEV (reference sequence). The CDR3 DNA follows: TGTGCCAGCAGTCCGAACAGGGGAAGGGGGCTGGAGGCTTTCTTT. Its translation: CASSPNRGRGLEAFF.

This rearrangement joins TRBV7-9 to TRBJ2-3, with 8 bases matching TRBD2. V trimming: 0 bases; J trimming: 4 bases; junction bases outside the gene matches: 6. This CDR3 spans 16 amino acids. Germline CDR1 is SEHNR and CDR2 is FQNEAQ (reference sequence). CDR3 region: CASSLARGGGSDTQYF. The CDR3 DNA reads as TGTGCCAGCAGCTTAGCGCGAGGCGGGGGGTCAGATACGCAGTATTTT.

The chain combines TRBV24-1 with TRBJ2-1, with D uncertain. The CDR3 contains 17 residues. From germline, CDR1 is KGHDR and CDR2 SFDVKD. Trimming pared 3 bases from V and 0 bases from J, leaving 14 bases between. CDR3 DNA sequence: TGTGCCACCAGTGATGATAGTGGCAGGAACTCCTACAATGAGCAGTTCTTC. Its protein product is CATSDDSGRNSYNEQFF.

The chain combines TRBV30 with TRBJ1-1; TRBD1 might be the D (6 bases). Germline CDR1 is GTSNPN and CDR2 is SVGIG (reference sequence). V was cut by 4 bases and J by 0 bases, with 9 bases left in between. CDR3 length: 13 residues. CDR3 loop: CAWTGQLNTEAFF. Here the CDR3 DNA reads TGTGCCTGGACGGGACAATTGAACACTGAAGCTTTCTTT.

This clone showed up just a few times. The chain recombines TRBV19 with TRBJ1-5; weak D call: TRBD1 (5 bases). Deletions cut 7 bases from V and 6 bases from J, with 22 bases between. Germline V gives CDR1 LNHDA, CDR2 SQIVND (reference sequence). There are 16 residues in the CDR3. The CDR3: CASTPLRFGGAQPQHF. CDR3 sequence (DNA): TGTGCCAGTACCCCCTTGCGGTTCGGGGGTGCTCAGCCCCAGCATTTT.

CDR3 in DNA: TGCGCCAGCAGGGGACAGGGGTACACTGAAGCTTTCTTT. Translating it yields CASRGQGYTEAFF. The rearrangement joins TRBV10-2 to TRBJ1-1; 10 nucleotides align to TRBD1. With V trimmed by 6 bases and J by 3 bases, 1 base remained unmatched. This CDR3 has 13 amino acids. Per the germline V gene, CDR1 is WSHSY and CDR2 is SAAADI.

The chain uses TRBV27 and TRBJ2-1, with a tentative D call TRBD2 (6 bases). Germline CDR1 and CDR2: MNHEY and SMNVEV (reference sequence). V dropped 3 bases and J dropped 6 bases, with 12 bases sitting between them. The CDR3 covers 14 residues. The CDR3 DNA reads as TGTGCCAGCAGTTTCAGTGGGAGGTCCAATGAGCAGTTCTTC. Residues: CASSFSGRSNEQFF.

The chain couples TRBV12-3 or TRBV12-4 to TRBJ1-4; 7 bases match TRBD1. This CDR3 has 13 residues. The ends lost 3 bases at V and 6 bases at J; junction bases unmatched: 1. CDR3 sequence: CASSFGTDEKLFF. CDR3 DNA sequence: TGTGCCAGCAGTTTCGGGACAGATGAAAAACTGTTTTTT.

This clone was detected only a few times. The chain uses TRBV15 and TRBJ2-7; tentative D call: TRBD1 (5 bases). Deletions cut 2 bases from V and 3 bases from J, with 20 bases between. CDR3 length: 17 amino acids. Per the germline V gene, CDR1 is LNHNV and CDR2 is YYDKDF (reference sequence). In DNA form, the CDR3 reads TGTGCCACCAGCAGATCCCCCCAGGGATCCTCCTTCTACGAGCAGTACTTC. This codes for CATSRSPQGSSFYEQYF.

In nucleotides, the CDR3 is TGTGCCAGCAGCTTTGCCGCCCCCGGTAACTATGGCTACACCTTC. It specifies CASSFAAPGNYGYTF. The V call is TRBV7-9, the J call TRBJ1-2; D not resolved. V was trimmed by 3 bases and J by 1 base, leaving 12 bases between them. This CDR3 is 15 amino acids long. CDR1 and CDR2 (germline): SEHNR, FQNEAQ (reference sequence). Full variable domain (outside the CDR3, taken from reference TRBV7-9 and TRBJ1-2): DTGVSQNPRHKITKRGQNVTFRCDPISEHNRLYWYRQTLGQGPEFLTYFQNEAQLEKSRLLSDRFSAERPKGSFSTLEIQRTEQGDSAMYLCASSFAAPGNYGYTFGSGTRLTVV.

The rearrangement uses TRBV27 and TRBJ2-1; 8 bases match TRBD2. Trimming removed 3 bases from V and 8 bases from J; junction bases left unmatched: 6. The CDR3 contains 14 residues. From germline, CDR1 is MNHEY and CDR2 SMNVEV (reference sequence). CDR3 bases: TGTGCCAGCAGTTTGAGCGGGAGAAAGGATGAGCAGTTCTTC. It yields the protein CASSLSGRKDEQFF.

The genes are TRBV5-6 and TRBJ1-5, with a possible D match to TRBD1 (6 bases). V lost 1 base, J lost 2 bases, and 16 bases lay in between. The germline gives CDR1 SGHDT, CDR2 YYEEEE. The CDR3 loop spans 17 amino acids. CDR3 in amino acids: CASSLRDTGRGNQPQHF. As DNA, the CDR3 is TGTGCCAGCAGCTTGCGGGACACCGGGCGAGGCAATCAGCCCCAGCATTTT.